What follows is one T cell receptor beta chain and its context. Its antigen remains unidentified. The data were obtained in a study of cytomegalovirus exposure and HLA in healthy donors. Among the donors, all were healthy bone marrow donors. Study-level points and caveats: An analysis was carried out later, and it reportedly showed fewer N-insertions in an Asian-associated ancestry cluster than the roughly 670-donor mean. The study designated some 180 TCR beta chains cytomegalovirus-associated.

Primers included in the PCR were 60 Vbeta and 13 Jbeta primers. Profiling relied on immunoSEQ multiplex PCR, and the TCRdb table lists in-frame clones only, not all of them. There are under 200,000 clones in the sample; around 88% occur only once, and around 1.8% lies in the top ten. This TCR was recovered from a woman aged 18-29 years in good health and CMV-seronegative. The sample taken for sequencing was PBMCs.

The CDR3 sequence is CASSYFTSWADTQYF. The CDR3 DNA reads as TGTGCCAGCAGTTACTTTACTAGCTGGGCAGATACGCAGTATTTT. The chain has TRBV6-6 and TRBJ2-3, with a possible D match to TRBD2 (6 bases). Between the trimmed V and J ends, which lost 1 base and 4 bases, there was a span of 12 bases. Germline V gene data show CDR1 as MNHNY and CDR2 as SVGAGI (reference sequence). The CDR3 is 15 amino acids.